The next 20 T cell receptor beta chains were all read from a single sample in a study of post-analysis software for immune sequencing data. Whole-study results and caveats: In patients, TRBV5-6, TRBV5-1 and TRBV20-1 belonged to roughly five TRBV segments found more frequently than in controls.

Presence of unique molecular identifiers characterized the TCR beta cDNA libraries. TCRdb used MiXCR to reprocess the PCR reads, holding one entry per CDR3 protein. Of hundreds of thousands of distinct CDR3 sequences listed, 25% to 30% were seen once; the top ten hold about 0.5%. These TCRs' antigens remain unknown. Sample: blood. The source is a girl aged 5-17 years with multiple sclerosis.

The CDR3 loop is CSAHVREAHNSPLHF. The CDR3 region has the DNA TGCAGTGCTCATGTCCGGGAAGCTCATAATTCACCCCTCCACTTT. V is TRBV20-1 and J is TRBJ1-6; D gene uncertain. V lost 5 bases, J lost 5 bases, and 16 bases lay in between. This CDR3 spans 15 amino acids. Germline CDR1 DFQATT, CDR2 SNEGSKA (reference sequence).

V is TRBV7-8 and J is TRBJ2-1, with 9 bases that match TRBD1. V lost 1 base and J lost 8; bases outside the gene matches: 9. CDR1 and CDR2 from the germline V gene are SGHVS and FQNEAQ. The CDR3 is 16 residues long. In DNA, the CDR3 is TGTGCCAGCAGCTTAGGTGTGGGACAGGGTCTCGATGAGCAGTTCTTC. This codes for CASSLGVGQGLDEQFF.

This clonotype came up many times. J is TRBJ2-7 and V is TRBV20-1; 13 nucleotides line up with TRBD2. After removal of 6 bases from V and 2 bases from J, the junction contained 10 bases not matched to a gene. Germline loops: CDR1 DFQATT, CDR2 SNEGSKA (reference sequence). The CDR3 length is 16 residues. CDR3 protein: CSASGLAGENAYEQYF. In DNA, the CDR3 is TGCAGTGCCAGTGGACTAGCGGGAGAAAACGCCTACGAGCAGTACTTC.

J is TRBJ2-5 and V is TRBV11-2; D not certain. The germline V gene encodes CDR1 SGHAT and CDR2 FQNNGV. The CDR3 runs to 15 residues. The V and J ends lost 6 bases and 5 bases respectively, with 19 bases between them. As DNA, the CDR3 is TGTGCCAGCAGTCGAGACGGAACTTCTGGGGAGACCCAGTACTTC. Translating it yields CASSRDGTSGETQYF.

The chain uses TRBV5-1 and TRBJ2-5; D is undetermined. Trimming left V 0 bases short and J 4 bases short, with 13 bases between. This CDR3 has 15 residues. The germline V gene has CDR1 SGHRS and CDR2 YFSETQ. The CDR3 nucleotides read TGCGCCAGCAGCTTGGAGGGCCCGGTGGGAGAGACCCAGTACTTC. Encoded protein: CASSLEGPVGETQYF. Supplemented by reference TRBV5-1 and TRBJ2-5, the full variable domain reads KAGVTQTPRYLIKTRGQQVTLSCSPISGHRSVSWYQQTPGQGLQFLFEYFSETQRNKGNFPGRFSGRQFSNSRSEMNVSTLELGDSALYLCASSLEGPVGETQYFGPGTRLLVL.

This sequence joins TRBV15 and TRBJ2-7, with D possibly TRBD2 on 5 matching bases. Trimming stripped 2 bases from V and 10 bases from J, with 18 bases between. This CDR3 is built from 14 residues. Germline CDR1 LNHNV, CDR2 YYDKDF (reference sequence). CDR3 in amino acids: CATSRLLGVEAQYF. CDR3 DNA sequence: TGTGCCACCAGCAGACTCCTTGGGGTGGAGGCCCAGTACTTC.

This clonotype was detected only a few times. The CDR3 loop reads CASSPYRGPAPDTQYF. The CDR3 bases are TGTGCCAGCAGTCCGTACAGGGGTCCTGCCCCAGATACGCAGTATTTT. The rearrangement uses TRBV28 and TRBJ2-3, with TRBD1 matching over 7 bases. This CDR3 contains 16 residues. The trim removed 5 bases at V and 4 bases at J, leaving 12 bases unmatched. Germline V CDR1 and CDR2: MDHEN, SYDVKM.

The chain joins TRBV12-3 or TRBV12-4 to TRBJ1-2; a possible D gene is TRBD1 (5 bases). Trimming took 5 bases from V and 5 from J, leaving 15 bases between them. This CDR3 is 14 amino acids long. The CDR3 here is CASSPQRRGYGYTF. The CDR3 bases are TGTGCCAGCAGTCCCCAGCGACGGGGGTATGGCTACACCTTC.

CDR3 DNA: TGCGCCAGCAGCCCACGGGGCAGGGGGATTTTCGCAGATACGCAGTATTTT. Its protein is CASSPRGRGIFADTQYF. The chain links TRBV5-1 to TRBJ2-3, with TRBD1 identical over 7 bases. Trimming at V came to 4 bases and at J to 4 bases, leaving 15 bases not matched to a gene. CDR1 is SGHRS, CDR2 YFSETQ, per germline. CDR3 size: 17 residues.

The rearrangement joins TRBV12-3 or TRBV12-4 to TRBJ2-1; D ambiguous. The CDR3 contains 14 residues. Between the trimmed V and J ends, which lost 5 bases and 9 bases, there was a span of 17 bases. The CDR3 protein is CASSRFSALGEQFF. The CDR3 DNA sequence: TGTGCCAGCAGTCGCTTCTCAGCTTTGGGTGAGCAGTTCTTC.

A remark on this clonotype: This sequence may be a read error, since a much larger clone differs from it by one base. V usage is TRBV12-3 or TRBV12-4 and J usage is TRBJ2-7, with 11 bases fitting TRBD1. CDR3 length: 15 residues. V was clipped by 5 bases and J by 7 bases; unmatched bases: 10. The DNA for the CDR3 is TGTGCCAGCAGTCACGGGACAGGGGGAGGCAATGAGCAGTACTTC. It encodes CASSHGTGGGNEQYF.

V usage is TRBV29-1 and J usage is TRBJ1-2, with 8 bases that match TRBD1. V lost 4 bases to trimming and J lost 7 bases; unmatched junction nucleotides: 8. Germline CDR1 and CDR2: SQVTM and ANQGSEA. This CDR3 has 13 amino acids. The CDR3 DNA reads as TGCAGCGTTGCTTGGGGACAGGTTTCTGGCTACACCTTC. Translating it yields CSVAWGQVSGYTF. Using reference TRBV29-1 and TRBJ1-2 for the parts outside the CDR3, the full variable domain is SAVISQKPSRDICQRGTSLTIQCQVDSQVTMMFWYRQQPGQSLTLIATANQGSEATYESGFVIDKFPISRPNLTFSTLTVSNMSPEDSSIYLCSVAWGQVSGYTFGSGTRLTVV.

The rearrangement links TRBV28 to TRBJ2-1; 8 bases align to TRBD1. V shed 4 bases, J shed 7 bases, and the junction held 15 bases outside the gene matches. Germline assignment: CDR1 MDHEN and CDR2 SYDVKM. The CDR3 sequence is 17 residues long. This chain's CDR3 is CASSSHGQGRFRNEQFF. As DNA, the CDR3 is TGTGCCAGCAGTTCCCATGGACAGGGCAGGTTTAGGAATGAGCAGTTCTTC.

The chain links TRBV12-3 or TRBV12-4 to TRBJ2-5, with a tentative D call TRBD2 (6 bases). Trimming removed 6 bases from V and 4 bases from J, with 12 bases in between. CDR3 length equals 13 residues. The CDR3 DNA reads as TGTGCCAGCAGCCCAGCTAGCGTAGAGACCCAGTACTTC. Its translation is CASSPASVETQYF.

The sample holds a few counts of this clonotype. CDR3 bases: TGTGCCAGCAGTACCCCATGGCAGGGAGAACGCACAGATACGCAGTATTTT. This codes for CASSTPWQGERTDTQYF. The rearrangement links TRBV9 to TRBJ2-3; perhaps D is TRBD1 or TRBD2 (5 bases each). Trimming cost V 5 bases and J 1 base, with 20 bases left between them. The CDR3 has 17 residues. Germline CDR1 is SGDLS and CDR2 is YYNGEE.

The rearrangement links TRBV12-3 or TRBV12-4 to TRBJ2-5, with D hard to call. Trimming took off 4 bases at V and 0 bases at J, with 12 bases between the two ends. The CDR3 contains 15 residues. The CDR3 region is CASSYRRKDQETQYF. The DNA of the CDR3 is TGTGCCAGCAGTTACCGGCGTAAGGACCAAGAGACCCAGTACTTC.

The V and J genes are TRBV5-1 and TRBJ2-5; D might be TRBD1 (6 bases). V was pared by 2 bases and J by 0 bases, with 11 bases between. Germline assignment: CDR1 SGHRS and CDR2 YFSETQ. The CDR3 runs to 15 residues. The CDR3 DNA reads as TGCGCCAGCAGCTTAGGGGGACCGTACCAAGAGACCCAGTACTTC. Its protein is CASSLGGPYQETQYF.

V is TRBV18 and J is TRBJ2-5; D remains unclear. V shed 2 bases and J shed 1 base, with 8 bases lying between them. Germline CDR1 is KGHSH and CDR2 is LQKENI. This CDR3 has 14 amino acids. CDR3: CASSPRRFQETQYF. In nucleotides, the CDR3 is TGTGCCAGCTCACCAAGGCGGTTCCAAGAGACCCAGTACTTC.

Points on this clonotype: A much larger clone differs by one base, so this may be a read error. The CDR3 reads CAISGPSGGSYNEQFF. The CDR3 coding sequence is TGTGCCATCAGTGGGCCTAGCGGGGGCTCCTACAATGAGCAGTTCTTC. This chain uses TRBV10-3 with TRBJ2-1; 10 bases agree with TRBD2. The CDR3 has 16 residues. Germline-derived CDR1 and CDR2 are ENHRY and SYGVKD. Losses at the gene ends were 4 bases for V and 0 bases for J; bases not matched to a gene: 3.

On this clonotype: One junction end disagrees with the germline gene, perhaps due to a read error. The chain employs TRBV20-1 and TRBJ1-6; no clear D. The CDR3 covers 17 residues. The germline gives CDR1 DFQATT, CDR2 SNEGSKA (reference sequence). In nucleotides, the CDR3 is TGCAGTGCTAGGCTCCGGGAGGCCGGCTCCTATAATTCGCCCCTCCACTTT. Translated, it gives CSARLREAGSYNSPLHF.